The clone carrying this TCR beta chain was counted between two and nine times. As yet, its antigen is unknown. The data were taken from a study of cytomegalovirus exposure and HLA in healthy donors. General study points: As a later analysis revealed, the rate of TCR association differed by HLA locus, with DRB1 most and HLA-C fewest. In a later analysis, at a false discovery rate of 0.05, 17,000 or so TCR beta sequences were associated with HLA alleles. V- and J-gene trimming of TCR beta was linked (in a later analysis) to a missense DCLRE1C variant. Cytomegalovirus-associated TCR beta chains were listed, numbering some 170.

The primer mix had 60 Vbeta and 13 Jbeta primers. Libraries were prepared by immunoSEQ multiplex PCR; TCRdb keeps only in-frame clonotypes and omits some of them. The table includes 55,000 or so clones, roughly 80% detected once. Trimming removed 4 bases from V and 5 bases from J; junction bases left unmatched: 6. This CDR3 has 14 residues. Germline CDR1 is SGHNT and CDR2 is YYREEE (reference sequence). This chain links TRBV5-4 with TRBJ2-3; 8 bases fit TRBD1. This sequence was found in a man aged 25 to 40 in good health and CMV-seronegative. The source material was PBMCs. The CDR3, as DNA: TGTGCCAGCAGCGGAGGACAGGGTCTAGATACGCAGTATTTT. Translating gives CASSGGQGLDTQYF.